These 4 T cell receptor beta chains originate from one sample sequenced in a study of cytomegalovirus exposure and HLA in healthy donors. It was with 60 Vbeta and 13 Jbeta primers that the PCR ran. TCRdb keeps only in-frame clones here, not all; method: immunoSEQ multiplex PCR. The table lists 110,000 to 150,000 clones, roughly 85% of them singletons. The sample taken for sequencing was PBMCs. All receptors derive from a male donor in good health and CMV-seronegative.

This chain uses TRBV27 with TRBJ2-7; 7 bases map to TRBD2. Germline V gene data show CDR1 as MNHEY and CDR2 as SMNVEV (reference sequence). J lost 3 bases, V lost 1 base, and 6 bases had no gene match. The CDR3 is 15 amino acids. The CDR3 loop is CASSLFAGAHYEQYF. CDR3 coding DNA: TGTGCCAGCAGTTTATTCGCGGGAGCCCACTACGAGCAGTACTTC.

The rearrangement joins TRBV28 to TRBJ2-7; 7 nucleotides align to TRBD1. The germline V gene encodes CDR1 MDHEN and CDR2 SYDVKM. J gave up 6 bases and V 1 base, and 9 bases lay outside the gene matches. This CDR3 is 15 amino acids long. The CDR3 DNA is TGTGCCAGCAGTTTATTCCGGGACAGCAGCCGCGAGCAGTACTTC. This codes for CASSLFRDSSREQYF.

The rearrangement links TRBV27 to TRBJ2-7; tentatively, D is TRBD2 (6 bases). The ends were cut back, 6 bases at V and 2 bases at J, with 14 bases in the middle. CDR3 size: 14 residues. Per the germline V gene, CDR1 is MNHEY and CDR2 is SMNVEV (reference sequence). The CDR3 bases are TGTGCCAGCAGCCCCGGGACTTCTCCCTACGAGCAGTACTTC. This codes for CASSPGTSPYEQYF.

The chain carries TRBV11-2 and TRBJ2-5; 12 positions match TRBD2. This CDR3 has 16 amino acids. The ends lost 5 bases at V and 4 bases at J; junction bases unmatched: 8. The V gene's germline CDR1 is SGHAT and CDR2 FQNNGV. CDR3 DNA sequence: TGTGCCAGCAGCCCCCCTAGCGGGGGGGTGGTAGAGACCCAGTACTTC. The encoded protein is CASSPPSGGVVETQYF.